These T cell receptor beta chains were read from a single sample in a study of T cell repertoires in cytomegalovirus infection. TCRdb itself ran the reads through MiXCR, one entry per CDR3 protein. The sample consists of approximately 910,000 distinct CDR3 sequences, approximately 32% of them appearing once. No antigens are known for them. Material: cultured CD8+ T cells from PBMCs, obtained from culture after CMV antigen stimulation. These receptors all stem from a human donor in good health (CMV status not recorded). Some clones in this sample may be carry-over from other donors' samples. The CDR3 runs from the conserved cysteine through the conserved F or W. D genes are given only for firm matches. The size of a clone is reported for some rows only, either as once, few or many, or as a class for expanded clones.

size	D	length	V	J	DNA	CDR3
many	NA	16	TRBV7-9	TRBJ2-5	TGTGCCAGCAGCTTGGTGCGGGCCCGTCACCAAGAGACCCAGTACTTC	CASSLVRARHQETQYF
NA	TRBD1	15	TRBV27	TRBJ2-2	TGTGCCAGCAGTTTAGGGACAGGGGCCGGCGGGGAGCTGTTTTTT	CASSLGTGAGGELFF
NA	TRBD2	15	TRBV29-1	TRBJ2-2	TGCAGCGTGGAGCTAGCGGGGTGGAACACCGGGGAGCTGTTTTTT	CSVELAGWNTGELFF
few	NA	15	TRBV4-3	TRBJ2-1	TGCGCCAGCAGCTTCGACGGCGGTTTCTACAATGAGCAGTTCTTC	CASSFDGGFYNEQFF
NA	TRBD1	14	TRBV10-3	TRBJ2-7	TGTGCCACCCTTGCAGACAGGGCCTCCTACGAGCAGTACTTC	CATLADRASYEQYF
NA	NA	17	TRBV6-6	TRBJ1-5	TGTGCCAGCAGTTCCAATATGGAATGGGGGGAGGTTCAGCCCCAGCATTTT	CASSSNMEWGEVQPQHF
NA	NA	13	TRBV12-3/TRBV12-4	TRBJ1-1	TGTGCCATAATCAGGGAGCTGAACACTGAAGCTTTCTTT	CAIIRELNTEAFF
NA	TRBD1	15	TRBV12-3/TRBV12-4	TRBJ1-4	TGTGCCAGCAGTCCCCCAGGGGGGATGACTGAAAAACTGTTTTTT	CASSPPGGMTEKLFF
NA	NA	13	TRBV27	TRBJ2-2	TGTGCCATTTCTACTGGGGCTAGCGGGGAGCTGTTTTTT	CAISTGASGELFF
many	TRBD2	16	TRBV4-3	TRBJ2-1	TGCGCCAGCAGCCGAAGACTAGCGGGACTATATTTTGAGCAGTTCTTC	CASSRRLAGLYFEQFF
NA	NA	16	TRBV7-9	TRBJ2-4	TGTGCCAGCAGCAGCCTCAAAGCCGGGGAATCACACATTCAGTACTTC	CASSSLKAGESHIQYF
few	TRBD2	15	TRBV24-1	TRBJ2-1	TGTGCCACCAGTGATACCGGGACTAGCATAGATGAGCAGTTCTTC	CATSDTGTSIDEQFF
few	NA	17	TRBV29-1	TRBJ1-1	TGCAGCGTTGATCCGGTGGATTGGGGGGTCATGAACACTGAAGCTTTCTTT	CSVDPVDWGVMNTEAFF